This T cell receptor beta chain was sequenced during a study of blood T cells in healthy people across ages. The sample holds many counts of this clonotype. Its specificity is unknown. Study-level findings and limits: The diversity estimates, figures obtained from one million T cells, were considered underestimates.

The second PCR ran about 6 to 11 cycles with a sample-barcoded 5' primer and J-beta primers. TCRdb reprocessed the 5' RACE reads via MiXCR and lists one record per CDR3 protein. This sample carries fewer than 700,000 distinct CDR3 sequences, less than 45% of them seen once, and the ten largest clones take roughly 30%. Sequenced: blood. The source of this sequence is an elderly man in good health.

The CDR3 sequence is CASSEKQGLGYTF. CDR3 in DNA: TGCGCCAGCAGCGAGAAACAGGGTCTTGGCTACACCTTC. This chain connects TRBV5-1 to TRBJ1-2; D is possibly TRBD1 (6 bases). This CDR3 has 13 amino acids. V lost 4 bases, J lost 7 bases, and 14 bases lay in between. Germline loops: CDR1 SGHRS, CDR2 YFSETQ.